What follows describes a single TCR beta chain. In the study's own analysis: Scientists estimated how many nucleated cells there were by amplifying reference gene primers. TCRdb keeps only in-frame clones here, not all; method: immunoSEQ multiplex PCR. The D gene and trimming were derived from the DNA, and the V and J assignments and clone size from that table. This table holds fewer than 250,000 clones, nearly 85% found once. The data stem from a study of blood T cell repertoires in COVID-19. Study summary: The study drew acute and convalescent COVID-19 samples from the United States, Italy and Spain. PBMCs, B-cell-depleted T cells, or T cells provided the cDNA or gDNA that made up the material.

The CDR3 contains 16 residues. CDR1 is SGHTA and CDR2 is FQGNSA in the germline V gene. The ends were cut back, 7 bases at V and 2 bases at J, with 20 bases in the middle. The TCR comes from a human donor in a cohort sampled during active COVID-19. Input material: peripheral blood. The rearrangement uses TRBV7-2 and TRBJ1-1; a weak D match, TRBD1 (5 bases). Here the CDR3 DNA reads TGTGCCAGCAACAATTTTACAGGTAGCCATAACACTGAAGCTTTCTTT. Residues: CASNNFTGSHNTEAFF. Full variable domain (missing parts from reference TRBV7-2 and TRBJ1-1): GAGVSQSPSNKVTEKGKDVELRCDPISGHTALYWYRQSLGQGLEFLIYFQGNSAPDKSGLPSDRFSAERTGGSVSTLTIQRTQQEDSAVYLCASNNFTGSHNTEAFFGQGTRLTVV.